This record covers a single T cell receptor beta chain. This record belongs to a study of shared clonotypes between healthy human individuals. Some 100 million PBMCs went into genomic DNA for unsorted samples. Measured with immunoSEQ multiplex PCR; TCRdb has only the in-frame clones, and not every one. The sample yields approximately 470,000 clones, approximately 81% seen once. The clonotype comes from a woman aged 40 to 50 in good health. Some clones in this sample may be carry-over from other donors' samples. The source material was PBMCs.

CDR3 in DNA: TGTGCCAGCAGTGTGAATTTAGACGAGCAGTACTTC. This codes for CASSVNLDEQYF. The V and J genes are TRBV6-1 and TRBJ2-7; no definite D call. In germline, CDR1 is MNHNS, CDR2 SASEGT. The germline V and J ends were trimmed by 4 bases and 5 bases, with 9 bases remaining between them. The CDR3 has 12 amino acids.